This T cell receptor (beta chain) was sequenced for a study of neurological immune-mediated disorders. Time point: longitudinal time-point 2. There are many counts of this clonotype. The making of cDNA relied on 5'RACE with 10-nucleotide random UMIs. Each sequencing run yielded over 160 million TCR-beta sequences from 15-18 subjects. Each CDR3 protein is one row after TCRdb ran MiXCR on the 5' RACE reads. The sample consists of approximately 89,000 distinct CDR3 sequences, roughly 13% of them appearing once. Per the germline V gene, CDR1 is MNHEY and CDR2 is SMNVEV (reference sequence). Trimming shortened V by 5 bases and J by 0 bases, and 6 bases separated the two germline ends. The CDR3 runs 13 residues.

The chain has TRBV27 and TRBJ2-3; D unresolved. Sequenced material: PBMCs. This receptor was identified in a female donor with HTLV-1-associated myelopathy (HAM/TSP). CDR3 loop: CASSAFSTDTQYF. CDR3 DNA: TGTGCCAGCAGTGCCTTCAGCACAGATACGCAGTATTTT.